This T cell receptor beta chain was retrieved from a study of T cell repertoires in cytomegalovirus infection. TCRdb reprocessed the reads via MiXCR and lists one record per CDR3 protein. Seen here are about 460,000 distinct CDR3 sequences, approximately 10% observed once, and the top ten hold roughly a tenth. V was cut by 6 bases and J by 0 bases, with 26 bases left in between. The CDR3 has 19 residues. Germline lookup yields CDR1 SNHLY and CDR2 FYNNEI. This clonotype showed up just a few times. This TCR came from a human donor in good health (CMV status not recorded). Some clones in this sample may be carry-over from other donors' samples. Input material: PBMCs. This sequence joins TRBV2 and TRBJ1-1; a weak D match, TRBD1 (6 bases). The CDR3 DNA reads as TGTGCCAGCAGCTCTTTCCGGGGGGGGCGATCGAGGATGAACACTGAAGCTTTCTTT. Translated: CASSSFRGGRSRMNTEAFF.